The clone carrying this TCR beta chain was picked up many times. Its matching antigen is unknown. Germline values: CDR1 MNHEY, CDR2 SVGEGT. The CDR3 is 15 residues long. Trimming stripped 3 bases from V and 2 bases from J, with 11 bases between. This sample is drawn from a study of human T cells and chemical hapten exposure. Study-wide background: Skin on the upper inner arm, roughly 2 cm by roughly 2 cm in size, was sensitized with 2% DPC. Study-level results: Expanded TCR counts at PT1 went up together with patch test score, a positive correlation.

Time point given: pre-sensitization, week 0. Noted treatment: therapeutic diphenylcyclopropenone sensitization with weekly scalp DPC. Separate cDNA molecules received unique molecular identifiers, which the library attached to them. A single record per CDR3 protein comes from TCRdb applying MiXCR to the RACE reads. The sample carries about 350,000 distinct CDR3 sequences, 5.5% recorded once. This sample comprised whole blood, obtained in connection with sensitization to the hapten diphenylcyclopropenone (DPC). The chain couples TRBV6-2 or TRBV6-3 to TRBJ1-5; D is perhaps TRBD1 (5 bases). The sequence came from a woman aged 18-29 years with alopecia areata. Some clones in this sample may be carry-over from other donors' samples. DNA of the CDR3: TGTGCCAGCAGTTATACGGGGGGACGCAATCAGCCCCAGCATTTT. Protein sequence: CASSYTGGRNQPQHF.